The source of this TCR beta chain is a study of blood T cells in healthy people across ages. The wider study: About one barcoded beta molecule was captured per two T cells (by template switching).

Germline V lookup: CDR1 SEHNR, CDR2 FQNEAQ (reference sequence). Trimming shortened V by 5 bases and J by 10 bases, and 12 bases separated the two germline ends. CDR3 size: 12 residues. In the case of this clonotype: As yet, its antigen is unknown.

With a J-beta primer mix and a sample-barcoded 5' primer, a second PCR ran about 7 to 12 cycles. Each cDNA molecule, via a template-switch adaptor with 12 random nucleotides, was tagged. A single record per CDR3 protein comes from TCRdb applying MiXCR to the 5' RACE reads. Altogether 1.5 million to 2 million distinct CDR3 sequences are present, approximately 30% being singletons, with the ten largest covering approximately 7.7%. Study-level points and caveats: As age increased, TCR beta diversity per million T cells fell in a roughly linear fashion.

Each donor gave 9.5 to 10 milliliters of peripheral blood. This clonotype originated in a woman between 25 and 40 years old in good health. The sequencing input was blood. The V and J genes are TRBV7-9 and TRBJ2-1, with D possibly TRBD1 on 6 matching bases. DNA of the CDR3: TGTGCCAGCAGCACGGACAGCTACGAGCAGTTCTTC. Translating gives CASSTDSYEQFF.